A single sample gave rise to the 30 T cell receptor beta chains below, sequenced in a study of human T cells and chemical hapten exposure. The authors extracted total RNA from unfractionated whole blood. TCRdb independently ran MiXCR on the 5' RACE reads; one entry per CDR3 protein. The table has some 78,000 distinct CDR3 sequences, about 7.7% seen once. These receptors originate from a male donor in good health.

There are many counts of this clonotype. The rearrangement uses TRBV5-1 and TRBJ2-3; the match to TRBD1 covers 9 bases. This CDR3 spans 17 amino acids. Trimming removed 0 bases from V and 4 bases from J; junction bases left unmatched: 9. CDR1 and CDR2 from the germline V gene are SGHRS and YFSETQ. The CDR3 DNA reads TGCGCCAGCAGCTTGGCCAGAGGACAGGGGCGGGCAGATACGCAGTATTTT. Residues: CASSLARGQGRADTQYF.

This clonotype was seen at least ten times. The chain has TRBV6-5 and TRBJ2-3; D might be TRBD2 (5 bases). The CDR3 extends over 14 amino acids. Germline values: CDR1 MNHEY, CDR2 SVGAGI. Trimming cost V 6 bases and J 0 bases, with 10 bases left between them. CDR3 bases: TGTGCCAGCAGAATAGGAGGTAGCACAGATACGCAGTATTTT. It encodes CASRIGGSTDTQYF.

This sequence joins TRBV6-5 and TRBJ2-7, with D perhaps TRBD1 (5 bases). Germline CDR1 reads MNHEY; CDR2 reads SVGAGI. The CDR3 totals 14 residues. V was trimmed by 0 bases and J by 4 bases, leaving 10 bases between them. CDR3 protein: CASSYSGPTYEQYF. The DNA for the CDR3 is TGTGCCAGCAGTTACTCGGGGCCGACTTACGAGCAGTACTTC.

In its sample, this clonotype ranks as medium-sized. The V call is TRBV4-2, the J call TRBJ2-3; TRBD2 aligns across 7 bases. The CDR3 is 16 residues long. J was trimmed by 6 bases and V by 0 bases; bases with no gene match: 9. Germline CDR1 is LGHNA and CDR2 is YNFKEQ. Written as DNA, the CDR3 is TGTGCCAGCAGCCAAGAAGGGGTAGCGGGCGTCGATACGCAGTATTTT. Protein product: CASSQEGVAGVDTQYF.

This clonotype was recorded a few times. The rearrangement links TRBV6-2 or TRBV6-3 to TRBJ2-3, with D hard to call. The CDR3 has 12 amino acids. The V gene's germline CDR1 is MNHEY and CDR2 SVGEGT. Trimming left V 7 bases short and J 3 bases short, with 8 bases between. CDR3: CASTAQTDTQYF. CDR3 nucleotide sequence: TGTGCCAGCACCGCCCAAACAGATACGCAGTATTTT.

V is TRBV6-1 and J is TRBJ2-6, with TRBD1 as a possible D gene (5 bases). CDR3 length: 16 residues. V was cut by 6 bases and J by 0 bases, with 12 bases left in between. Looked up from germline, CDR1 is MNHNS and CDR2 is SASEGT. The CDR3 here is CASRETVDSGANVLTF. The DNA for the CDR3 is TGTGCCAGCAGAGAGACAGTCGACTCTGGGGCCAACGTCCTGACTTTC.

The CDR3 spells CASSYDAGPPNEKLFF. In DNA form, the CDR3 reads TGTGCCAGCAGTTACGATGCAGGCCCACCTAATGAAAAACTGTTTTTT. The rearrangement uses TRBV6-5 and TRBJ1-4; D ambiguous. The germline V gene has CDR1 MNHEY and CDR2 SVGAGI. The germline V and J ends were trimmed by 2 bases and 3 bases, with 13 bases remaining between them. The CDR3 sequence is 16 residues long.

This clonotype showed up just a few times. This rearrangement joins TRBV19 to TRBJ2-2; 7 bases align to TRBD1. The V and J ends lost 5 bases and 3 bases, in that order; junction bases with no gene match: 6. Germline CDR1 reads LNHDA; CDR2 reads SQIVND (reference sequence). The CDR3 runs to 15 residues. The CDR3: CASSGQGVYTGELFF. CDR3 bases: TGTGCCAGTAGTGGCCAGGGGGTATACACCGGGGAGCTGTTTTTT.

In this sample, this clonotype turned up many times. This sequence joins TRBV2 and TRBJ2-7, with TRBD2 identical over 7 bases. This CDR3 is 15 amino acids long. Trimming took 7 bases from V and 6 from J; bases not matched to a gene: 15. The germline V gene has CDR1 SNHLY and CDR2 FYNNEI. CDR3 amino acids: CASNKNRDYQLEQYF. DNA for the CDR3: TGTGCCAGCAACAAGAACCGGGACTATCAGCTCGAGCAGTACTTC.

This clonotype turned up a few times. V and J are TRBV14 and TRBJ2-1; a weak D match, TRBD1 (5 bases). The V gene lost 0 bases and the J gene lost 15 bases, with 12 bases spanning the gap. Per germline, CDR1 SGHDN and CDR2 FVKESK. The CDR3 spans 12 residues. The CDR3 is CASSQDLGVSFF. The DNA of the CDR3 is TGTGCCAGCAGCCAAGATTTAGGGGTTTCGTTCTTC.

This clonotype was found a few times. The CDR3 loop is CASSELGGEGNEQFF. CDR3 DNA sequence: TGTGCCAGCAGTGAATTGGGAGGGGAGGGGAATGAGCAGTTCTTC. The V call is TRBV6-4, the J call TRBJ2-1; the match to TRBD2 covers 7 bases. The CDR3 is 15 residues long. Germline CDR1 reads MRHNA; CDR2 reads SNTAGT. The V and J ends lost 3 bases and 7 bases, in that order; junction bases with no gene match: 9.

This clonotype was picked up a small number of times. The chain combines TRBV5-5 with TRBJ2-3; D gene unclear. The CDR3 runs to 14 residues. CDR1 SGHKS and CDR2 YYEKEE come from the germline V gene (reference sequence). Trimming left V 1 base short and J 1 base short, with 7 bases between. The CDR3, as DNA: TGTGCCAGCAGCTTGAGAGACCGCACAGATACGCAGTATTTT. Protein product: CASSLRDRTDTQYF.

This clonotype was detected only a few times. V usage is TRBV20-1 and J usage is TRBJ2-1; D is unclear. Germline V lookup: CDR1 DFQATT, CDR2 SNEGSKA (reference sequence). Deletions cut 0 bases from V and 9 bases from J, with 9 bases between. CDR3 length: 12 residues. DNA for the CDR3: TGCAGTGCTAGAGATAAGGGTGTTGAGCAGTTCTTC. It codes for CSARDKGVEQFF.

This clonotype was recorded a few times. The rearrangement uses TRBV6-5 and TRBJ2-1; the D is unclear. The CDR3 sequence is 12 residues long. Trimming took 6 bases from V and 7 from J, leaving 10 bases between them. Germline V gene data show CDR1 as MNHEY and CDR2 as SVGAGI. The CDR3 sequence: CASSPTGNEQFF. CDR3 nucleotides: TGTGCCAGCAGCCCGACCGGTAATGAGCAGTTCTTC.

J is TRBJ2-1 and V is TRBV29-1, with 12 positions matching TRBD2. V gave up 2 bases and J gave up 7 bases; unmatched junction bases: 3. The CDR3 loop spans 14 amino acids. Looked up from germline, CDR1 is SQVTM and CDR2 is ANQGSEA. This chain's CDR3 is CSVELAGGPNEQFF. The CDR3 bases are TGCAGCGTTGAACTAGCGGGAGGGCCAAATGAGCAGTTCTTC.

This clonotype was seen a handful of times. J is TRBJ1-1 and V is TRBV3-1, with a weak D call TRBD1 (5 bases). Germline CDR1 is LGHDT and CDR2 is YNNKEL (reference sequence). V lost 3 bases and J lost 2, with 16 bases in between. This CDR3 has 16 residues. CDR3 sequence (DNA): TGTGCCAGCAGCCATCGACGGGGACCTCGTAACACTGAAGCTTTCTTT. It translates to CASSHRRGPRNTEAFF.

V and J are TRBV12-3 or TRBV12-4 and TRBJ1-4; 9 bases line up with TRBD1. This CDR3 contains 16 residues. The V segment lost 6 bases and the J segment 8 bases; nucleotides outside the gene matches: 13. CDR3 coding DNA: TGTGCCAGCAGAAAACCCCCGGGACAGGGAGGGGAAAAACTGTTTTTT. Translation: CASRKPPGQGGEKLFF.

This clonotype has ten or more counts. This chain links TRBV12-3 or TRBV12-4 with TRBJ1-5, with D possibly TRBD1 on 5 matching bases. CDR3 length: 14 amino acids. Trimming left V 1 base short and J 5 bases short, with 9 bases between. CDR3 nucleotide sequence: TGTGCCAGCAGTTTAGTGGGGGGGGATCAGCCCCAGCATTTT. Protein product: CASSLVGGDQPQHF.

The chain has TRBV27 and TRBJ2-5; possible D gene TRBD1, 6 bases. There are 15 residues in the CDR3. V was pared by 3 bases and J by 0 bases, with 11 bases between. Germline loops: CDR1 MNHEY, CDR2 SMNVEV (reference sequence). The CDR3 spells CASSFDAGDQETQYF. The CDR3 DNA reads TGTGCCAGCAGTTTTGACGCAGGGGACCAAGAGACCCAGTACTTC.

The chain is built from TRBV9 and TRBJ2-5; a weak D match, TRBD2 (6 bases). Trimming took off 3 bases at V and 4 bases at J, with 16 bases between the two ends. The CDR3 has 15 residues. Germline V lookup: CDR1 SGDLS, CDR2 YYNGEE. CDR3 in amino acids: CASSAAGRVGETQYF. DNA of the CDR3: TGTGCCAGCAGCGCCGCGGGAAGGGTCGGAGAGACCCAGTACTTC.

This clonotype has ten or more counts. The V call is TRBV20-1, the J call TRBJ2-7, with 14 bases lining up with TRBD2. The CDR3 consists of 15 residues. Germline lookup yields CDR1 DFQATT and CDR2 SNEGSKA (reference sequence). Losses at the gene ends were 6 bases for V and 3 bases for J; bases not matched to a gene: 7. The CDR3, as DNA: TGCAGTGCGAAGACTAGCGGGAGGGTGGGCTACGAGCAGTACTTC. It is translated as CSAKTSGRVGYEQYF.

This clonotype was counted only a few times. The chain couples TRBV7-9 to TRBJ1-6; D ambiguous. The CDR3 has 16 residues. V lost 1 base, J lost 8 bases, and 15 bases lay in between. CDR1 and CDR2 (germline): SEHNR, FQNEAQ (reference sequence). This CDR3 is CASSLGSRRVDSPLHF. The CDR3 region has the DNA TGTGCCAGCAGCTTAGGCAGTAGAAGGGTCGATTCACCCCTCCACTTT.

There are a few counts of this clonotype. This rearrangement joins TRBV25-1 to TRBJ2-2, with D possibly TRBD1 on 6 matching bases. Trimming shortened V by 4 bases and J by 0 bases, and 24 bases separated the two germline ends. Germline-derived CDR1 and CDR2 are MGHDK and SYGVNS. This CDR3 region has 20 residues. CDR3 in amino acids: CASSGNPRQGRPPNTGELFF. Written as DNA, the CDR3 is TGTGCCAGCAGTGGCAACCCACGGCAGGGGAGACCCCCGAACACCGGGGAGCTGTTTTTT.

This clonotype was detected a few times. This chain links TRBV30 with TRBJ2-3; weak D call: TRBD1 (6 bases). The CDR3 contains 14 residues. Germline values: CDR1 GTSNPN, CDR2 SVGIG (reference sequence). With 2 bases removed from V and 2 bases from J, the gap between germline ends came to 11 bases. The CDR3 bases are TGTGCCTGGAGTCTGGACAGATACACAGATACGCAGTATTTT. Translation gives CAWSLDRYTDTQYF.

In this sample, this clonotype turned up a few times. This chain uses TRBV6-1 with TRBJ1-5; D gene unclear. Germline V gives CDR1 MNHNS, CDR2 SASEGT. V was pared by 5 bases and J by 0 bases, with 17 bases between. The CDR3 loop spans 17 amino acids. The CDR3 protein is CASSPTSTIYSNQPQHF. CDR3 sequence (DNA): TGTGCCAGCAGTCCCACCTCGACTATTTATAGCAATCAGCCCCAGCATTTT.

This clonotype has only a few counts. The chain employs TRBV9 and TRBJ1-2; D unresolved. This CDR3 has 14 residues. Germline CDR1 SGDLS, CDR2 YYNGEE. The ends were cut back, 0 bases at V and 8 bases at J, with 14 bases in the middle. The CDR3 reads CASSVDQDLGGYTF. The CDR3 coding sequence is TGTGCCAGCAGCGTAGATCAGGATTTGGGGGGCTACACCTTC.

The V call is TRBV5-1, the J call TRBJ1-2; D unclear. This CDR3 region has 13 residues. Trimming took 0 bases from V and 7 from J, leaving 10 bases between them. The germline gives CDR1 SGHRS, CDR2 YFSETQ. This CDR3 reads CASSLVPASGYTF. DNA for the CDR3: TGCGCCAGCAGCTTGGTTCCCGCGAGTGGCTACACCTTC.

This clonotype was detected only a few times. This sequence joins TRBV5-4 and TRBJ2-5, with D possibly TRBD1 on 5 matching bases. This CDR3 region has 14 residues. V gave up 0 bases and J gave up 0 bases, with 6 bases separating them. Germline V gene data show CDR1 as SGHNT and CDR2 as YYREEE (reference sequence). Here the CDR3 reads CASSLEGYQETQYF. The CDR3 region has the DNA TGTGCCAGCAGCTTGGAGGGGTACCAAGAGACCCAGTACTTC.

This clonotype was picked up many times. This chain uses TRBV5-1 with TRBJ1-1; the match to TRBD1 covers 9 bases. This CDR3 contains 13 residues. Germline V gene lookup returns CDR1 SGHRS and CDR2 YFSETQ. Germline trimming cut 8 bases from V and 6 bases from J; bases unmatched to any gene: 8. The CDR3, as DNA: TGCGCCAGTAGGGGACAGGGAAACCCTGAAGCTTTCTTT. It is translated as CASRGQGNPEAFF. Drawing the rest from reference TRBV5-1 and TRBJ1-1, the complete variable domain is KAGVTQTPRYLIKTRGQQVTLSCSPISGHRSVSWYQQTPGQGLQFLFEYFSETQRNKGNFPGRFSGRQFSNSRSEMNVSTLELGDSALYLCASRGQGNPEAFFGQGTRLTVV.

This clonotype was observed many times. The V gene is TRBV28, the J gene TRBJ2-7; D unclear. The CDR3 loop spans 14 amino acids. Germline V gene data show CDR1 as MDHEN and CDR2 as SYDVKM. V was clipped by 7 bases and J by 0 bases, with 13 bases between them. CDR3 sequence (DNA): TGTGCCAGCAAATTCGGCGGAAGCTCCTACGAGCAGTACTTC. This translates into CASKFGGSSYEQYF.